The next 14 T cell receptor beta chains were all read from a single sample in a study of response to subunit inactivated influenza vaccine. MiXCR, run by TCRdb on the RT-PCR reads, gives a single entry per CDR3 protein. The sample holds about 520,000 distinct CDR3 sequences, less than 7.5% seen once. The source material was PBMCs from blood, sampled 23 months after vaccination. The origin of the receptors is a man between 50 and 75 years old who received an inactivated influenza vaccine.

The sample holds a few counts of this clonotype. As DNA, the CDR3 is TGTGCCAGCGCTCGGACAGTCCAAGAGACCCAGTACTTC. As protein: CASARTVQETQYF. The V gene is TRBV2, the J gene TRBJ2-5, with a weak D call TRBD1 (6 bases). The CDR3 is 13 residues long. The germline V gene has CDR1 SNHLY and CDR2 FYNNEI. V was pared by 8 bases and J by 1 base, with 11 bases between.

This clonotype was observed many times. This sequence joins TRBV20-1 and TRBJ2-1; TRBD2 matches at 7 bases. The V and J ends lost 3 bases and 5 bases, in that order; junction bases with no gene match: 7. The CDR3 sequence is 14 residues long. Germline CDR1 DFQATT, CDR2 SNEGSKA (reference sequence). The CDR3 reads CSAREGTTNNEQFF. Here the CDR3 DNA reads TGCAGTGCTAGGGAGGGGACTACCAACAATGAGCAGTTCTTC.

This clonotype was seen only a few times. The chain has TRBV6-1 and TRBJ1-2, with D maybe TRBD1 (6 bases). Germline V gene lookup returns CDR1 MNHNS and CDR2 SASEGT. The V end lost 4 bases, the J end lost 3 bases, and 15 bases lay between the germline ends. The CDR3 covers 15 residues. In nucleotides, the CDR3 is TGTGCCAGCAGTGGCTCCTACAGGGCAGACTATGGCTACACCTTC. Its protein is CASSGSYRADYGYTF.

The rearrangement uses TRBV12-3 or TRBV12-4 and TRBJ1-2; 8 nucleotides align to TRBD1. Germline trimming cut 5 bases from V and 4 bases from J; bases unmatched to any gene: 12. The CDR3 sequence is 16 residues long. DNA for the CDR3: TGTGCCAGCAGTCCTAATCCCCAGGGGGCCGGCTATGGCTACACCTTC. It encodes CASSPNPQGAGYGYTF.

DNA of the CDR3: TGTGCCATCAGTGATTCAGGAGGGGATCAGCCCCAGCATTTT. Translated, it gives CAISDSGGDQPQHF. V and J are TRBV10-3 and TRBJ1-5; maybe TRBD1 (5 bases). Germline CDR1 is ENHRY and CDR2 is SYGVKD. V was shortened by 3 bases and J by 5 bases, with 11 bases between the two germline ends. The length of the CDR3 is 14 residues.

In its sample, this clonotype was seen a few times. The genes are TRBV27 and TRBJ2-2; TRBD1 matches 8 bases. Germline values: CDR1 MNHEY, CDR2 SMNVEV (reference sequence). J lost 3 bases, V lost 7 bases, and 7 bases had no gene match. CDR3 length equals 15 residues. The CDR3 DNA sequence: TGTGCCAGCACCAAACAGGGGGTGGACACCGGGGAGCTGTTTTTT. Translating it yields CASTKQGVDTGELFF.

This clonotype has more than one count but fewer than ten. The chain employs TRBV18 and TRBJ1-6; D gene unclear. Germline V lookup: CDR1 KGHSH, CDR2 LQKENI. CDR3 length: 15 amino acids. V lost 5 bases, J lost 0 bases, and 8 bases lay in between. For the CDR3, the DNA is TGTGCCAGCTCAGACCGAAGCTCCTATAATTCACCCCTCCACTTT. Translating gives CASSDRSSYNSPLHF.

This clonotype was seen only a few times. The CDR3 bases are TGCAGCGTAGATCCCGTCGGGACAGGTTTTGGTCAACGAGAGACCCAGTACTTC. It specifies CSVDPVGTGFGQRETQYF. This chain links TRBV29-1 with TRBJ2-5, with 8 nucleotides matching TRBD1. The CDR3 is made up of 18 amino acids. Germline CDR1 and CDR2: SQVTM and ANQGSEA. With 6 bases clipped from V and 4 bases from J, the junction kept 22 bases outside the gene matches.

This clonotype was detected ten times or more. The V and J genes are TRBV7-2 and TRBJ2-2; tentatively, D is TRBD2 (5 bases). This CDR3 has 16 amino acids. V was pared by 1 base and J by 0 bases, with 9 bases between. The germline V gene encodes CDR1 SGHTA and CDR2 FQGNSA. The DNA for the CDR3 is TGTGCCAGCAGCTTAGGGTCGGGGACGAACACCGGGGAGCTGTTTTTT. It specifies CASSLGSGTNTGELFF.

The chain recombines TRBV20-1 with TRBJ2-7, with D perhaps given as TRBD1 or TRBD2 (6 bases each). The CDR3 totals 16 residues. With 1 base removed from V and 4 bases from J, the gap between germline ends came to 20 bases. Germline assignment: CDR1 DFQATT and CDR2 SNEGSKA (reference sequence). In DNA, the CDR3 is TGCAGTGCTAGAGTCCCAAAAGGGGGAGGAATGTACGAGCAGTACTTC. Protein product: CSARVPKGGGMYEQYF.

At least ten counts were recorded for this clonotype. V is TRBV15 and J is TRBJ1-5; D perhaps matches TRBD1 (6 bases). The V end lost 0 bases, the J end lost 4 bases, and 10 bases lay between the germline ends. CDR3 length equals 15 residues. Germline CDR1 is LNHNV and CDR2 is YYDKDF (reference sequence). CDR3 DNA sequence: TGTGCCACCAGCAGAGATAAAGGGGGTAATCAGCCCCAGCATTTT. Its translation is CATSRDKGGNQPQHF.

In this sample, this clonotype turned up a few times. The V and J genes are TRBV4-3 and TRBJ2-7; D perhaps matches TRBD2 (6 bases). CDR1 is LGHNA, CDR2 YSLEER, per germline. Trimming removed 0 bases at V and 4 bases at J, with 16 bases between. The CDR3 consists of 16 residues. For the CDR3, the DNA is TGCGCCAGCAGCCAAGACTTCCCGGGACTTGTTTACGAGCAGTACTTC. Translation: CASSQDFPGLVYEQYF.

V and J are TRBV20-1 and TRBJ2-7, with 13 nucleotides matching TRBD2. The V gene's germline CDR1 is DFQATT and CDR2 SNEGSKA (reference sequence). The CDR3 consists of 15 residues. The ends lost 2 bases at V and 4 bases at J; junction bases unmatched: 5. The CDR3 sequence: CSARPGLAGRYEQYF. CDR3 nucleotides: TGCAGTGCTAGACCGGGACTAGCGGGGCGTTACGAGCAGTACTTC.

This clonotype turned up a few times. This chain uses TRBV6-5 with TRBJ1-2, with D possibly being TRBD1 (5 bases). The CDR3 is made up of 15 amino acids. Germline V gene data show CDR1 as MNHEY and CDR2 as SVGAGI. With 0 bases removed from V and 6 bases from J, the gap between germline ends came to 14 bases. The CDR3 sequence: CASSYSGRDLHGYTF. CDR3 in DNA: TGTGCCAGCAGTTACTCTGGCAGGGATTTACATGGCTACACCTTC.